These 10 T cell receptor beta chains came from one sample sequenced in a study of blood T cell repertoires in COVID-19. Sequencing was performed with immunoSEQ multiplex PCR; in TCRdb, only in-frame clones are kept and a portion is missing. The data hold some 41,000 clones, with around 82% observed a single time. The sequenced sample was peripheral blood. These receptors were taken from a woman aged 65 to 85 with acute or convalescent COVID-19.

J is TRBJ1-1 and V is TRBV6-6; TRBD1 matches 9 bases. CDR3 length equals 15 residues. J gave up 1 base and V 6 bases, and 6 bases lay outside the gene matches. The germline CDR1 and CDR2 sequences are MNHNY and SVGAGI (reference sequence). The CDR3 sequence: CASSRLGQGNTEAFF. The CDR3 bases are TGTGCCAGCAGCCGATTGGGACAGGGGAACACTGAAGCTTTCTTT.

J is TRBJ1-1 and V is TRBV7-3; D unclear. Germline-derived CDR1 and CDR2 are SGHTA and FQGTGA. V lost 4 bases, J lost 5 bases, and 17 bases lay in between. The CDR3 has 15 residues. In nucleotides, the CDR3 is TGTGCCAGCAGCTCCGGTACATCAGGTTGGACTGAAGCTTTCTTT. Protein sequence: CASSSGTSGWTEAFF.

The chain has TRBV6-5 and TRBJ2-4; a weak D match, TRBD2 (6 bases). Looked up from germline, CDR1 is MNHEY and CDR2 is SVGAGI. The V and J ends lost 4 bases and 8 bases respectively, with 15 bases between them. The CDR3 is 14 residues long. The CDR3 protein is CASSSGGGSDIQYF. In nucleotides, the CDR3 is TGTGCCAGCAGTTCGGGTGGGGGGTCGGACATTCAGTACTTC.

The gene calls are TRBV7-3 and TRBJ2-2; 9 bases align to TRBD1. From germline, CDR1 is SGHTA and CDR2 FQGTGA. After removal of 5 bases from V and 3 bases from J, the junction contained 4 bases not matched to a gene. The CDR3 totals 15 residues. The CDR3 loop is CASSRRQGDTGELFF. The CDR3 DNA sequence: TGTGCCAGCAGCAGAAGACAGGGGGACACCGGGGAGCTGTTTTTT. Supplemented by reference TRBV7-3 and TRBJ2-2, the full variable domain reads GAGVSQTPSNKVTEKGKYVELRCDPISGHTALYWYRQSLGQGPEFLIYFQGTGAADDSGLPNDRFFAVRPEGSVSTLKIQRTERGDSAVYLCASSRRQGDTGELFFGEGSRLTVL.

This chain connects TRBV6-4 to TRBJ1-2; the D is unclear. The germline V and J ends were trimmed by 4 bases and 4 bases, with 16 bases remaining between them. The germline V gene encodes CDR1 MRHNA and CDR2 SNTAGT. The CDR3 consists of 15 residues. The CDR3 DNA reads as TGTGCCAGCAGTGTCACCAACTCCCGGAGCTATGGCTACACCTTC. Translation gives CASSVTNSRSYGYTF.

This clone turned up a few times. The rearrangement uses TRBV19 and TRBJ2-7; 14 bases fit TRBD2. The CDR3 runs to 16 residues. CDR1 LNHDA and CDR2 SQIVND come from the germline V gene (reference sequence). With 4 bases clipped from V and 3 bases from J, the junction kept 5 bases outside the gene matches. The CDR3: CASSTTGTSGSYEQYF. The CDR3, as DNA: TGTGCCAGTAGTACCACCGGGACTAGCGGGAGCTACGAGCAGTACTTC.

CDR3 region: CASSLQVDASYEQYF. Here the CDR3 DNA reads TGTGCCAGCAGCTTACAGGTAGACGCTTCCTACGAGCAGTACTTC. The chain carries TRBV7-2 and TRBJ2-7; D gene ambiguous. Per the germline V gene, CDR1 is SGHTA and CDR2 is FQGNSA. V was pared by 2 bases and J by 1 base, with 12 bases between. The CDR3 runs to 15 residues. Based on the CDR3 plus reference TRBV7-2 and TRBJ2-7, the full variable domain is GAGVSQSPSNKVTEKGKDVELRCDPISGHTALYWYRQSLGQGLEFLIYFQGNSAPDKSGLPSDRFSAERTGGSVSTLTIQRTQQEDSAVYLCASSLQVDASYEQYFGPGTRLTVT.

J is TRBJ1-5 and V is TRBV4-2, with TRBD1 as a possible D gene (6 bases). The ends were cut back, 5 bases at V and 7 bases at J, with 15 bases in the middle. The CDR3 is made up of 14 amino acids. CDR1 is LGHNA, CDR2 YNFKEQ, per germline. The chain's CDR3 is CASSFRGRRQPQHF. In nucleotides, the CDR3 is TGTGCCAGCAGCTTCAGGGGACGTAGGCAGCCCCAGCATTTT.

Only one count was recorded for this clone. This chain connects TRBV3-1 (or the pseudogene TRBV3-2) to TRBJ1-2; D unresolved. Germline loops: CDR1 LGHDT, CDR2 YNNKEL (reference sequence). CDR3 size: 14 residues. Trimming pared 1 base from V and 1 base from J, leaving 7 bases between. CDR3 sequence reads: CASSQGGDNYGYTF. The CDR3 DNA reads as TGTGCCAGCAGCCAAGGTGGAGATAACTATGGCTACACCTTC.

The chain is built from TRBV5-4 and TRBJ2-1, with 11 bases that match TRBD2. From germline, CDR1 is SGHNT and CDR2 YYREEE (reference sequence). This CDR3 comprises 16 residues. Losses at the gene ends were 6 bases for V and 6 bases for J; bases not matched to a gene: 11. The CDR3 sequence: CASNYGASGGFNEQFF. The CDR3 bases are TGTGCCAGCAACTATGGGGCTAGCGGGGGGTTCAATGAGCAGTTCTTC.